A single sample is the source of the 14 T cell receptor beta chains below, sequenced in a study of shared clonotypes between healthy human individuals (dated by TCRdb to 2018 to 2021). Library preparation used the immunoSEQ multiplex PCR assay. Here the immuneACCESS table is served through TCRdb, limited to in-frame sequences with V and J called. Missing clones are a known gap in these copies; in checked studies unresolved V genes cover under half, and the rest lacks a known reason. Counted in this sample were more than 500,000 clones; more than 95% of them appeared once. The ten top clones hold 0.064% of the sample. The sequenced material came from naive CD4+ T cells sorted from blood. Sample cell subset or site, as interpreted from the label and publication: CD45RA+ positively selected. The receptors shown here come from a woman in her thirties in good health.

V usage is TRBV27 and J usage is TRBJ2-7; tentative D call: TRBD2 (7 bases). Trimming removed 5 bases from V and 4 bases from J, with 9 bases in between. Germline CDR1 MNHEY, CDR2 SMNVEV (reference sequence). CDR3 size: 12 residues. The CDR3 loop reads CASSSGTYEQYF. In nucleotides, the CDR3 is TGTGCCAGCAGTAGCGGGACATACGAGCAGTACTTC.

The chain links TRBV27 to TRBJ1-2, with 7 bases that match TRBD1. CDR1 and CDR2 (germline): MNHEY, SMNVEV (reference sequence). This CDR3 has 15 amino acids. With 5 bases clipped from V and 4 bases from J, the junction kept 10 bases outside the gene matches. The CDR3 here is CASSIKTGSGYGYTF. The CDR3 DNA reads TGTGCCAGCAGTATCAAGACAGGGTCGGGCTATGGCTACACCTTC.

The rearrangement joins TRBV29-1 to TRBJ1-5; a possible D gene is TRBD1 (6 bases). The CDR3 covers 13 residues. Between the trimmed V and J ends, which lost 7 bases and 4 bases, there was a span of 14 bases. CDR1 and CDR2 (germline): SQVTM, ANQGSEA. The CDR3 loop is CSGSSGANQPQHF. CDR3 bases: TGCAGCGGGTCATCAGGGGCGAATCAGCCCCAGCATTTT.

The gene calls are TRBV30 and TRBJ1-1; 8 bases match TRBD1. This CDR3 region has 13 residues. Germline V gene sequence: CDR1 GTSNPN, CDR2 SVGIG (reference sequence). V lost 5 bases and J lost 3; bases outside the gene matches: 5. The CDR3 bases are TGTGCCTGGGCCGGACAGGGCGACACTGAAGCTTTCTTT. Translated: CAWAGQGDTEAFF.

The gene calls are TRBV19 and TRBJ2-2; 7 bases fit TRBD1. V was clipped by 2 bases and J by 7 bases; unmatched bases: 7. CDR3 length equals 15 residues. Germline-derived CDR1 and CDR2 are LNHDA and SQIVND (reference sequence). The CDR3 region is CASSITGARGGELFF. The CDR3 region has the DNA TGTGCCAGTAGTATAACAGGGGCGAGGGGCGGGGAGCTGTTTTTT.

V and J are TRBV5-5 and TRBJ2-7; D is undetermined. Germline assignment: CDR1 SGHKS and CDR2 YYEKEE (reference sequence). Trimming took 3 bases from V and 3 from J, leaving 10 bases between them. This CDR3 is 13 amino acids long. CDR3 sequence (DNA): TGTGCCAGCAGCTACAGAGAGCTCTACGAGCAGTACTTC. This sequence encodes CASSYRELYEQYF.

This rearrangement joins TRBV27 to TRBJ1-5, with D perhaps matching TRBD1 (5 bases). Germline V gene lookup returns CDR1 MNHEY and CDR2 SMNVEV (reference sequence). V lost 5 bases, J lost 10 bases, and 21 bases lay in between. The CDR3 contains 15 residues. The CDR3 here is CASSPQGKIPTPQHF. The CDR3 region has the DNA TGTGCCAGCAGTCCGCAGGGAAAAATCCCTACCCCCCAGCATTTT.

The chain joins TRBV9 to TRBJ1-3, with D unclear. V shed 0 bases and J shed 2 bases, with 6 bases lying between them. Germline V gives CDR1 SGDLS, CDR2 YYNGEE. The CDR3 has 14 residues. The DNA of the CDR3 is TGTGCCAGCAGCGTAGGCGAGACTGGAAACACCATATATTTT. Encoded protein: CASSVGETGNTIYF.

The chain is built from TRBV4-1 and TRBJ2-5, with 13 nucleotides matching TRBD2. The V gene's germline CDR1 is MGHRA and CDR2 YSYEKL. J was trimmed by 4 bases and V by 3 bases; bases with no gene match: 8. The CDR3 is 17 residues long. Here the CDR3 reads CASSQEGTSGTLETQYF. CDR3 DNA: TGCGCCAGCAGCCAGGAAGGGACTAGCGGGACGTTAGAGACCCAGTACTTC.

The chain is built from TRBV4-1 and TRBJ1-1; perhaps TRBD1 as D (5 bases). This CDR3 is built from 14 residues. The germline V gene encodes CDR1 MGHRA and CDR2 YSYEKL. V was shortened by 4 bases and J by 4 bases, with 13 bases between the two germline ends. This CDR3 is CASSLHQGSTEAFF. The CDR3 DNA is TGCGCCAGCAGCCTACACCAGGGATCCACTGAAGCTTTCTTT.

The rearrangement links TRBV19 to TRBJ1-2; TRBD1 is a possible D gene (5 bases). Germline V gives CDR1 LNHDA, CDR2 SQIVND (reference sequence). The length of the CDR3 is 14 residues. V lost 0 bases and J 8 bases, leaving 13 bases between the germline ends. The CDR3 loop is CASSIDQGRDGYTF. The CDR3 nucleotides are TGTGCCAGTAGTATAGATCAAGGCAGGGACGGCTACACCTTC.

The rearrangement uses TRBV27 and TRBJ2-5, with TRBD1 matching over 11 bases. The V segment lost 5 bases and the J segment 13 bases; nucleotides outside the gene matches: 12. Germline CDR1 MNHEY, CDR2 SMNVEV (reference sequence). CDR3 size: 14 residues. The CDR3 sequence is CASSLAGTGGATYF. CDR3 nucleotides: TGTGCCAGCAGTCTCGCCGGGACAGGGGGGGCCACGTACTTC.

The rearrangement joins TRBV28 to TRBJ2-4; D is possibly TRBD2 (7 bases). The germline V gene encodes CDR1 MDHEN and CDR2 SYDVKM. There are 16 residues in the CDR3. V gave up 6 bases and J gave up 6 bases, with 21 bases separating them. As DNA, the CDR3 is TGTGCCAGCAGACATTCCCGGGGGCGGGAGAGAAACATTCAGTACTTC. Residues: CASRHSRGRERNIQYF. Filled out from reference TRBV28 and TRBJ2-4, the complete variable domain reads DVKVTQSSRYLVKRTGEKVFLECVQDMDHENMFWYRQDPGLGLRLIYFSYDVKMKEKGDIPEGYSVSREKKERFSLILESASTNQTSMYLCASRHSRGRERNIQYFGAGTRLSVL.

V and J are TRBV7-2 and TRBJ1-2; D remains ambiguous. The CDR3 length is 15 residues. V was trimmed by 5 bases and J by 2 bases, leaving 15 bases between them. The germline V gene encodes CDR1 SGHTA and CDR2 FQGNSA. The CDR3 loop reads CASSPFPALNYGYTF. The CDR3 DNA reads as TGTGCCAGCAGCCCTTTTCCAGCCTTAAACTATGGCTACACCTTC.